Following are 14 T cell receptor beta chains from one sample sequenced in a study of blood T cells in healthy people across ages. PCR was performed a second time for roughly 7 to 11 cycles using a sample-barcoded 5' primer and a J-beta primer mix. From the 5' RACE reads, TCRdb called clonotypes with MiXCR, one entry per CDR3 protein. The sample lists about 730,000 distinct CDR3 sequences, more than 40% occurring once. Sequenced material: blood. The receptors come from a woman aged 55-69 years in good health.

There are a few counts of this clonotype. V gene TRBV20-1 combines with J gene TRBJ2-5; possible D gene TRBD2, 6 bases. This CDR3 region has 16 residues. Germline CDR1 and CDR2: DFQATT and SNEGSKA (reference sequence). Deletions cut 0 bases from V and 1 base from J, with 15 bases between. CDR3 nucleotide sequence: TGCAGTGCTAGAGATTTTGGGGAGGTGGTCCAAGAGACCCAGTACTTC. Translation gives CSARDFGEVVQETQYF.

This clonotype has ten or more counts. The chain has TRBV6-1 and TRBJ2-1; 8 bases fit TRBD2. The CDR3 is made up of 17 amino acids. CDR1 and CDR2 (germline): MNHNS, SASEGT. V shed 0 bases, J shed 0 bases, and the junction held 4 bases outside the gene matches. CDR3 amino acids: CASSEASGGSSYNEQFF. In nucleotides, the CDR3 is TGTGCCAGCAGTGAAGCGAGCGGGGGAAGCTCCTACAATGAGCAGTTCTTC.

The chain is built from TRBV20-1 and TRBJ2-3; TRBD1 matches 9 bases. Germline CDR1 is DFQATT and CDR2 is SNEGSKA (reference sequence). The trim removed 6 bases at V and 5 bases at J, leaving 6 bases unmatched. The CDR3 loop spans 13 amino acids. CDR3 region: CSAKQGARDTQYF. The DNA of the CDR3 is TGCAGTGCCAAACAGGGGGCAAGAGATACGCAGTATTTT.

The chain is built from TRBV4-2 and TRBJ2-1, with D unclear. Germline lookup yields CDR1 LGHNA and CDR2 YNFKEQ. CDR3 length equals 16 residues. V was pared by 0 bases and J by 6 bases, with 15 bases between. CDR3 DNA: TGTGCCAGCAGCCAAGAACCCCCGAGTGTCCCCAATGAGCAGTTCTTC. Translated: CASSQEPPSVPNEQFF.

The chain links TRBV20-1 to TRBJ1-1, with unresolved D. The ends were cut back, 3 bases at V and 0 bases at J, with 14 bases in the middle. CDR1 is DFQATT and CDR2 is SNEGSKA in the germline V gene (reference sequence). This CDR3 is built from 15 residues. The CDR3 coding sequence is TGCAGTGCTAGGAGCCGGGCTCTAATGAACACTGAAGCTTTCTTT. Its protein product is CSARSRALMNTEAFF.

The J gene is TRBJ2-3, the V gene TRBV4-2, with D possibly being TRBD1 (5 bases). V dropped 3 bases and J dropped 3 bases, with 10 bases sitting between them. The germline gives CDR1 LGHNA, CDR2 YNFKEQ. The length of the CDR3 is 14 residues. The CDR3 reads CASSHLRATDTQYF. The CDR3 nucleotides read TGTGCCAGCAGCCACCTCAGGGCGACAGATACGCAGTATTTT.

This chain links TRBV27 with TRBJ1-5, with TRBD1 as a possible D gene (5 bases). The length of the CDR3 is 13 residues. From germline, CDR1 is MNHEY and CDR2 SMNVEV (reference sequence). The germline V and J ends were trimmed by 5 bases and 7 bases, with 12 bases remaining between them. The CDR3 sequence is CASSPGRGQPQHF. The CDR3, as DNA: TGTGCCAGCAGTCCGGGACGCGGCCAGCCCCAGCATTTT.

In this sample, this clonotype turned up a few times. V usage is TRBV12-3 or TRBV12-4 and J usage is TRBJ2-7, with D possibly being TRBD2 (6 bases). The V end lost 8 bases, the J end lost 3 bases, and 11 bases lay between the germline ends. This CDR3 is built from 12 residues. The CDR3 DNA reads TGTGCCAGCCGGGGGAAAAACTACGAGCAGTACTTC. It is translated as CASRGKNYEQYF.

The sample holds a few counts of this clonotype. The CDR3 loop is CASKPGTGGVEAFF. The CDR3 coding sequence is TGTGCCAGCAAACCAGGGACAGGGGGTGTTGAAGCTTTCTTT. The chain has TRBV12-3 or TRBV12-4 and TRBJ1-1, with 11 bases matching TRBD1. V shed 7 bases, J shed 7 bases, and the junction held 8 bases outside the gene matches. CDR3 length equals 14 residues.

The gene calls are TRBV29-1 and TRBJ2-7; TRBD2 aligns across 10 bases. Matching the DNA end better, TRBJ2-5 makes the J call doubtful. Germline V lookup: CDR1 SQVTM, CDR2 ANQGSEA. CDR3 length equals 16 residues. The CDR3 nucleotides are TGCAGCGCTGGCTCCGGCGCTAGCGGGAGTTCGGAGACCCAGTACTTC. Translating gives CSAGSGASGSSETQYF.

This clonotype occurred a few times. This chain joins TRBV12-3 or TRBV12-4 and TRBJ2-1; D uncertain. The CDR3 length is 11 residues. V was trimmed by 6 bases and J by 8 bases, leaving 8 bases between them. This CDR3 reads CASRARDEQFF. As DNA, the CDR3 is TGTGCCAGCAGAGCCCGGGATGAGCAGTTCTTC.

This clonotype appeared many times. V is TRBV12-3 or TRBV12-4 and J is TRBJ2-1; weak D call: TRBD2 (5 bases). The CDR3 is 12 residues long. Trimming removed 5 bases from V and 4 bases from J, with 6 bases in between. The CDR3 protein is CASSGSYNEQFF. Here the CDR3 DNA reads TGTGCCAGCAGTGGGAGTTACAATGAGCAGTTCTTC.

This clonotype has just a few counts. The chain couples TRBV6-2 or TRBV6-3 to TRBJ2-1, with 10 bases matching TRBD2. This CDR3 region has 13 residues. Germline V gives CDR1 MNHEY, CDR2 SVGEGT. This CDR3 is CSSSGSDYNEQFF. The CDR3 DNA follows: TGTTCCTCTAGCGGGAGTGACTACAATGAGCAGTTCTTC.

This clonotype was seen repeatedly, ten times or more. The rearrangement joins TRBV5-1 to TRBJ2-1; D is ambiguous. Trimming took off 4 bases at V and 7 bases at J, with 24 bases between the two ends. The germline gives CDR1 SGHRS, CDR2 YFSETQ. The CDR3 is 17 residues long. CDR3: CASSVTPPPSSGNEQFF. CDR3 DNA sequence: TGCGCCAGCAGCGTTACACCCCCGCCCTCTTCAGGAAATGAGCAGTTCTTC.